The next 10 T cell receptor beta chains were all read from a single sample in a study of regulatory T cells in long-lasting Graves disease. Time point: newly diagnosed GD, antithyroid drugs for less than 3 months. Scientists built the TCR library using RNA that was extracted from PBMCs. Investigators prepared the TCR beta libraries by applying iRepertoire HTBI primers and Arm-PCR of CDR3 regions. TCRdb passed the multiplex PCR reads through MiXCR, listing each CDR3 protein once. Of around 250,000 distinct CDR3 sequences listed, just over 20% were seen once; the top ten hold around 14%. Sample: peripheral blood mononuclear cells (PBMCs), taken at new diagnosis, from a patient treated with antithyroid drugs. Receptors originate from a female donor with Graves disease.

This clonotype was observed at least ten times. This chain joins TRBV6-2 or TRBV6-3 and TRBJ1-2; unclear D gene. CDR3 length: 15 amino acids. From germline, CDR1 is MNHEY and CDR2 SVGEGT. V dropped 2 bases and J dropped 3 bases, with 13 bases sitting between them. The CDR3 bases are TGTGCCAGCAGTTACGGGCGGGATGGTGACTATGGCTACACCTTC. It specifies CASSYGRDGDYGYTF.

This clonotype was counted many times. The junction departs from the called germline gene at one end, perhaps through a read error. The chain has TRBV11-3 and TRBJ2-7, with D unresolved. The germline CDR1 and CDR2 sequences are SGHNT and YENEEA. CDR3 size: 13 residues. CDR3 amino acids: CASSLGVSSEQYF. The CDR3 region has the DNA TGTGCCAGCAGCTTAGGAGTTTCCTCCGAGCAGTACTTC.

This clonotype was seen many times. The V and J genes are TRBV2 and TRBJ2-4; D unresolved. Trimming took off 3 bases at V and 0 bases at J, with 12 bases between the two ends. The CDR3 is 16 amino acids. Per germline, CDR1 SNHLY and CDR2 FYNNEI. The CDR3 nucleotides read TGTGCCAGCAGTGATGTCCCAAGCTTAGCCAAAAACATTCAGTACTTC. It translates to CASSDVPSLAKNIQYF.

This clonotype was observed at least ten times. The CDR3 DNA reads TGCGCCAGCAGCTTGTCGGGCCCCGGGACCGGGGAGCTGTTTTTT. This gives the protein CASSLSGPGTGELFF. The chain carries TRBV5-1 and TRBJ2-2; D call uncertain. Germline V gene data show CDR1 as SGHRS and CDR2 as YFSETQ. The CDR3 length is 15 residues. With 1 base removed from V and 5 bases from J, the gap between germline ends came to 12 bases.

This clonotype was found many times. The chain combines TRBV5-6 with TRBJ2-3, with D perhaps given as TRBD1 or TRBD2 (5 bases each). V lost 0 bases and J 4 bases, leaving 9 bases between the germline ends. Germline V CDR1 and CDR2: SGHDT, YYEEEE. The CDR3 is 14 amino acids. The CDR3 reads CASSLELGADTQYF. In DNA, the CDR3 is TGTGCCAGCAGCTTGGAACTAGGGGCAGATACGCAGTATTTT.

This clonotype was seen many times. This chain uses TRBV18 with TRBJ1-3; D unclear. Germline CDR1 is KGHSH and CDR2 is LQKENI. The CDR3 consists of 14 residues. Trimming removed 0 bases at V and 2 bases at J, with 5 bases between. CDR3 DNA: TGTGCCAGCTCACCACCGGTGGCTGGAAACACCATATATTTT. It is translated as CASSPPVAGNTIYF.

This clonotype was seen at least ten times. The chain carries TRBV30 and TRBJ1-6; D remains ambiguous. In germline, CDR1 is GTSNPN, CDR2 SVGIG (reference sequence). The CDR3 has 12 amino acids. Trimming took off 0 bases at V and 15 bases at J, with 12 bases between the two ends. CDR3 DNA sequence: TGTGCCTGGAGTGTAGCCAGTTTGGTCCTCCACTTT. It translates to CAWSVASLVLHF.

Many counts were recorded for this clonotype. V usage is TRBV4-1 and J usage is TRBJ1-6; D possibly corresponds to TRBD1 (5 bases). The CDR3 extends over 15 amino acids. Looked up from germline, CDR1 is MGHRA and CDR2 is YSYEKL. Trimming removed 1 base at V and 7 bases at J, with 11 bases between. CDR3 amino acids: CASSQAGGWNSPLHF. The CDR3 DNA follows: TGCGCCAGCAGCCAAGCCGGGGGGTGGAATTCACCCCTCCACTTT.

The chain carries TRBV13 and TRBJ2-3; D possibly corresponds to TRBD2 (6 bases). Trimming shortened V by 5 bases and J by 2 bases, and 14 bases separated the two germline ends. The CDR3 sequence is 15 residues long. Looked up from germline, CDR1 is PRHDT and CDR2 is FYEKMQ (reference sequence). The CDR3 nucleotides read TGTGCCAGCAGCCAAAGTAGCGGATTCACAGATACGCAGTATTTT. It encodes CASSQSSGFTDTQYF.

Points on this clonotype: In this CDR3 the conserved last residue, phenylalanine or tryptophan, is missing, so a read error is likely. The DNA is omitted, as the CDR3 cannot be located on it reliably, and the CDR3 follows TCRdb's listing. The chain joins TRBV2 to TRBJ2-7; no check of the table's D call, TRBD2, against the DNA was made. Per the germline V gene, CDR1 is SNHLY and CDR2 is FYNNEI. The CDR3 extends over 9 residues, inclusive of both ends. The CDR3 spells CASKARLAG.